A selection of T cell receptor beta chains follows, all from one sample in a study of PD-1 blockade in classical Hodgkin lymphoma. Method: immunoSEQ multiplex PCR; TCRdb's copy keeps in-frame clones and lacks some. The table has some 8,900 clones, roughly four fifths seen once. Sequenced here: CD4+ T cells from blood, sampled at baseline. These receptors were collected from a human donor with classical Hodgkin lymphoma. Each CDR3 is given with its conserved first and last residue. Fields, in order: D gene, clone size, V gene, J gene, CDR3 protein, CDR3 DNA. A D gene is named only where the DNA matches it firmly. The size field is filled for only some rows; it gives once, few, many or a size class.

-	-	TRBV21-1	TRBJ1-5	CASSKGYQGARNQPQHF	TGTGCCAGCAGCAAAGGGTATCAGGGGGCCCGAAATCAGCCCCAGCATTTT
-	-	TRBV2	TRBJ2-5	CASSDLYREQETQYF	TGTGCCAGCAGTGATTTGTACAGGGAGCAAGAGACCCAGTACTTC
-	-	TRBV11-2	TRBJ1-1	CASSLVKSTEAFF	TGTGCCAGCAGCTTAGTAAAATCCACTGAAGCTTTCTTT
-	few	TRBV5-3	TRBJ2-7	CASSRTLYEQYF	TGTGCCAGCAGCCGGACCCTCTACGAGCAGTACTTC
TRBD2	-	TRBV11-3	TRBJ2-7	CASSLARGGEQYF	TGTGCCAGCAGCTTAGCCCGGGGGGGCGAGCAGTACTTC
-	-	TRBV18	TRBJ2-7	CASSPELGNEQYF	TGTGCCAGCTCTCCCGAATTGGGTAACGAGCAGTACTTC
TRBD1	-	TRBV2	TRBJ2-7	CATSEDRGVVEQYF	TGTGCCACCTCCGAGGACAGGGGAGTAGTCGAGCAGTACTTC
-	-	TRBV5-1	TRBJ1-1	CASSQQGRGTEAFF	TGCGCCAGCAGCCAACAGGGAAGGGGTACTGAAGCTTTCTTT
-	-	TRBV7-9	TRBJ1-4	CASSLVLTDTTNEKLFF	TGTGCCAGCAGCTTAGTTTTGACGGATACAACTAATGAAAAACTGTTTTTT
-	few	TRBV6-1	TRBJ1-3	CASRAGVFTIYF	TGTGCCAGCAGGGCAGGGGTATTCACCATATATTTT
-	-	TRBV4-1	TRBJ1-6	CASSQDQGGVYNSPLHF	TGCGCCAGCAGCCAAGATCAAGGAGGGGTCTACAATTCACCCCTCCACTTT
-	-	TRBV18	TRBJ1-2	CASSSIKGVGYTF	TGTGCCAGCTCAAGCATAAAGGGTGTTGGCTACACCTTC
-	-	TRBV19	TRBJ2-3	CASSMFSGTAWGTDTQYF	TGTGCCAGTAGTATGTTTTCCGGGACGGCTTGGGGCACAGATACGCAGTATTTT
-	-	TRBV5-1	TRBJ2-7	CASSLPPNEQYF	TGCGCCAGCAGCTTGCCACCGAACGAGCAGTACTTC
TRBD2	-	TRBV10-3	TRBJ2-3	CAISEPLLAGGPDTQYF	TGTGCCATCAGTGAGCCCCTACTAGCGGGAGGGCCAGATACGCAGTATTTT
-	-	TRBV4-2	TRBJ2-7	CASSQGKIYPVSYEQYF	TGTGCCAGCAGCCAAGGAAAAATCTACCCGGTCTCCTACGAGCAGTACTTC
-	few	TRBV7-6	TRBJ1-5	CASSRTGTGNQPQHF	TGTGCCAGCAGCAGAACCGGGACGGGAAATCAGCCCCAGCATTTT
-	-	TRBV28	TRBJ2-7	CASSFSGGGGSSYEQYF	TGTGCCAGCAGTTTTTCAGGGGGCGGCGGGAGTTCCTACGAGCAGTACTTC
-	-	TRBV5-1	TRBJ2-2	CASREFSNTGELFF	TGCGCCAGCAGAGAATTCTCGAACACCGGGGAGCTGTTTTTT
-	-	TRBV11-1	TRBJ2-5	CASSLRGETQYF	TGTGCCAGCAGCTTACGCGGAGAGACCCAGTACTTC
TRBD1	-	TRBV2	TRBJ1-5	CASQARDRNQPQHF	TGTGCCAGCCAAGCTCGGGACAGAAATCAGCCCCAGCATTTT
TRBD1	-	TRBV6-1	TRBJ2-1	CASRTGGAVNEQFF	TGTGCCAGCAGGACAGGGGGCGCGGTTAATGAGCAGTTCTTC
-	few	TRBV19	TRBJ1-2	CASSIPRVGYGYTF	TGTGCCAGTAGTATCCCCAGGGTCGGCTATGGCTACACCTTC
TRBD2	-	TRBV10-1	TRBJ2-1	CASSRSGSSNEQFF	TGCGCCAGCAGTAGGAGCGGGAGTTCGAATGAGCAGTTCTTC
-	once	TRBV19	TRBJ2-6	CASSPRTSSGANVLTF	TGTGCCAGTAGTCCACGGACCTCCTCTGGGGCCAACGTCCTGACTTTC
TRBD2	once	TRBV27	TRBJ2-5	CASSFAAGAETQYF	TGTGCCAGCAGTTTCGCCGCGGGAGCGGAGACCCAGTACTTC
-	-	TRBV5-1	TRBJ1-1	CASRDREDMNTEAFF	TGCGCCAGCAGGGATAGGGAAGACATGAACACTGAAGCTTTCTTT
TRBD2	once	TRBV5-1	TRBJ2-1	CASTEGLAGVGFNEQFF	TGCGCCAGCACTGAGGGACTAGCGGGAGTAGGATTTAATGAGCAGTTCTTC
-	-	TRBV7-9	TRBJ1-2	CASSPTDAVNFNYGYTF	TGTGCCAGCAGCCCAACTGACGCGGTGAACTTTAACTATGGCTACACCTTC
-	-	TRBV7-2	TRBJ2-1	CASSPRRAAYYNEQFF	TGTGCCAGCAGCCCCCGGAGGGCGGCCTACTACAATGAGCAGTTCTTC
TRBD1	-	TRBV6-1	TRBJ2-5	CASRTGAIGTQYF	TGTGCCAGTAGGACAGGGGCCATCGGGACCCAGTACTTC
-	-	TRBV5-1	TRBJ2-7	CASSLRKYF	TGCGCCAGCAGCTTGCGAAAGTACTTC
TRBD2	-	TRBV18	TRBJ2-1	CASSPGTSGWNEQFF	TGTGCCAGCTCACCAGGGACTAGCGGCTGGAATGAGCAGTTCTTC
-	-	TRBV2	TRBJ2-3	CASSRDGSTDTQYF	TGTGCCAGCAGTAGGGATGGGAGCACAGATACGCAGTATTTT
-	-	TRBV10-3	TRBJ2-7	CAAGYLYEQYF	TGTGCGGCAGGTTACCTCTACGAGCAGTACTTC
TRBD2	-	TRBV18	TRBJ2-7	CASSPLGLAEGEQYF	TGTGCCAGCTCACCGTTGGGACTAGCGGAGGGCGAGCAGTACTTC
-	-	TRBV5-1	TRBJ2-6	CASSLDPGAGANVLTF	TGCGCCAGCAGCTTGGACCCCGGGGCCGGGGCCAACGTCCTGACTTTC
-	-	TRBV7-6	TRBJ2-1	CASSQNQVGRNEQFF	TGTGCCAGCAGCCAAAACCAGGTCGGGAGAAATGAGCAGTTCTTC
-	-	TRBV5-6	TRBJ1-1	CASSLRHTQNTEAFF	TGTGCCAGCAGCTTGCGGCACACACAGAACACTGAAGCTTTCTTT
-	few	TRBV9	TRBJ2-2	CASSVGATGELFF	TGTGCCAGCAGCGTAGGGGCCACCGGGGAGCTGTTTTTT
TRBD1	-	TRBV6-6	TRBJ2-7	CASSYSDRGLNEQYF	TGTGCCAGCAGTTACTCGGACAGGGGGCTGAACGAGCAGTACTTC
-	few	TRBV6-1	TRBJ1-5	CASREGGNQPQHF	TGTGCCAGCCGAGAGGGCGGCAATCAGCCCCAGCATTTT
TRBD1	-	TRBV5-1	TRBJ2-7	CASSLDRDSYEQYF	TGCGCCAGCAGCCTGGACAGGGATTCCTACGAGCAGTACTTC
-	-	TRBV7-2	TRBJ2-7	CASSLGEPYEQYF	TGTGCCAGCAGCTTAGGGGAACCCTACGAGCAGTACTTC
TRBD1	-	TRBV4-3	TRBJ1-1	CASSQDWGQGDSEAFF	TGCGCCAGCAGCCAAGATTGGGGACAGGGGGACTCTGAAGCTTTCTTT
-	-	TRBV6-1	TRBJ1-1	CASKQGESEAFF	TGTGCCAGCAAACAGGGAGAGTCTGAAGCTTTCTTT
-	once	TRBV13	TRBJ1-6	CASRSGTAYNSPLHF	TGTGCCAGCAGAAGCGGGACGGCCTATAATTCACCCCTCCACTTT
TRBD1	-	TRBV10-3	TRBJ2-7	CAISEGQGEQYF	TGTGCCATCAGTGAGGGACAGGGCGAGCAGTACTTC
-	-	TRBV28	TRBJ2-3	CASTLGRRLDTQYF	TGTGCCAGCACCTTAGGGAGAAGACTAGATACGCAGTATTTT
-	-	TRBV5-1	TRBJ2-3	CASNLGGAPRADTQYF	TGCGCCAGCAACCTGGGGGGAGCACCCAGGGCAGATACGCAGTATTTT
-	-	TRBV7-2	TRBJ2-7	CASSPVGDLEQYF	TGTGCCAGCAGCCCAGTGGGAGACCTCGAGCAGTACTTC
TRBD1	once	TRBV7-9	TRBJ2-3	CASSLGTGSVSYTQYF	TGTGCCAGCAGCTTAGGGACAGGGTCCGTCTCCTATACGCAGTATTTT